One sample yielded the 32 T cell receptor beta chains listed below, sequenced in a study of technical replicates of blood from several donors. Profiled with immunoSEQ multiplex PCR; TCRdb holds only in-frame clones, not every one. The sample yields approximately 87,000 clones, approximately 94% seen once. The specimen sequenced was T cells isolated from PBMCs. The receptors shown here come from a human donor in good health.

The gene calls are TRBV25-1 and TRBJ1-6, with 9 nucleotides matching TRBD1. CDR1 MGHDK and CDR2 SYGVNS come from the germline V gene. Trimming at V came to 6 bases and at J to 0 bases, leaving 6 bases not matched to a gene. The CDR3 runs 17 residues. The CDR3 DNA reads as TGTGCCAGCAGAAGACAGGGGGGGGACTCCTATAATTCACCCCTCCACTTT. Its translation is CASRRQGGDSYNSPLHF.

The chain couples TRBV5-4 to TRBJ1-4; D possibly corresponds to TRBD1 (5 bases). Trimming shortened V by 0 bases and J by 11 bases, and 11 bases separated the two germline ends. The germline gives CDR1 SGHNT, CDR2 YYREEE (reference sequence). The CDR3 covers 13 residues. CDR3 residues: CASSLGQGDKLFF. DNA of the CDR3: TGTGCCAGCAGCTTGGGGCAGGGTGATAAACTGTTTTTT.

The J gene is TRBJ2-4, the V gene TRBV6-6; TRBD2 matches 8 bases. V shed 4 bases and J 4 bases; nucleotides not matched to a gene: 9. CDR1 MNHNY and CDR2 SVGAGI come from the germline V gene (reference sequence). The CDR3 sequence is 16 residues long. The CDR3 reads CASSLVTSGSKNIQYF. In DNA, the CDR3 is TGTGCCAGCAGTTTGGTCACTAGCGGCAGTAAAAACATTCAGTACTTC.

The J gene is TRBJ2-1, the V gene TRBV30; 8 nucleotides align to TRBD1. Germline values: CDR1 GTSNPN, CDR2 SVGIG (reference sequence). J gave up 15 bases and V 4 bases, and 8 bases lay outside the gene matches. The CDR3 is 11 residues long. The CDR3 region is CAWTSGGIRFF. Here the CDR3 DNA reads TGTGCCTGGACCTCAGGGGGCATTCGGTTCTTC.

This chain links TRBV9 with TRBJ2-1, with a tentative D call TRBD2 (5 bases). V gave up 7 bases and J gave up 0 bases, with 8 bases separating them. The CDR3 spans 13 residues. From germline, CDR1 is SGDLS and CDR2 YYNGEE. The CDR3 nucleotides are TGTGCCAGCTCGAGGGTCTCCTACAATGAGCAGTTCTTC. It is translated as CASSRVSYNEQFF.

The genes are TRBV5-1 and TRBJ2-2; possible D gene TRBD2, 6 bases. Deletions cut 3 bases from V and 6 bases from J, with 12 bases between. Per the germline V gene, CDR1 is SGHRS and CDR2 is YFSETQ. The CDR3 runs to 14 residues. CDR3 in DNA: TGCGCCAGCAGCTCGGAGGGTCGGGCCGGGGAGCTGTTTTTT. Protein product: CASSSEGRAGELFF.

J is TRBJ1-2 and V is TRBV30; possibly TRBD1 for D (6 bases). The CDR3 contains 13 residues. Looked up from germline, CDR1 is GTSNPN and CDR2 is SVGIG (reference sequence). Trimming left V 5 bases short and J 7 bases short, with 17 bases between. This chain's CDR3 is CAWSFHRTAGYTF. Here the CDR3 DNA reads TGTGCCTGGTCGTTCCATAGGACAGCTGGCTACACCTTC.

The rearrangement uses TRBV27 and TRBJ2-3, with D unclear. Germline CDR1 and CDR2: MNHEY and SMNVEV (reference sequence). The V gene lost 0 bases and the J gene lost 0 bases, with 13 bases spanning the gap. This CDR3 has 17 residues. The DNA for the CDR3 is TGTGCCAGCAGTTTATCGTACTCCCGATCTAGCACAGATACGCAGTATTTT. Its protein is CASSLSYSRSSTDTQYF.

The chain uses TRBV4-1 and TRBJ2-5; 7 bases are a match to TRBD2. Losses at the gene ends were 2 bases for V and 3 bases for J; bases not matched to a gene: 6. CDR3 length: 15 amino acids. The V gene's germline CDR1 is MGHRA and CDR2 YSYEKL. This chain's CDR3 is CASSQLLAEKETQYF. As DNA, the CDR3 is TGCGCCAGCAGCCAACTTCTAGCGGAGAAAGAGACCCAGTACTTC.

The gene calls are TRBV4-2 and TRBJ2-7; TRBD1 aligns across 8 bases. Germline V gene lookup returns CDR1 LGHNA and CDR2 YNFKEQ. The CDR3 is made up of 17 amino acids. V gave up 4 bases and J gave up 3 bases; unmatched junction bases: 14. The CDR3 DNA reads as TGTGCCAGCAGCCCATCGGACGGACAGGGAAAGTACTACGAGCAGTACTTC. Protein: CASSPSDGQGKYYEQYF.

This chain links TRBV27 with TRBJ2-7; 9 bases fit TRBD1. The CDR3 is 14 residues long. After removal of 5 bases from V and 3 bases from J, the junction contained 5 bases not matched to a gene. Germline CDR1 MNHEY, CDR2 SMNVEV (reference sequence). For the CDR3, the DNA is TGTGCCAGCAGTACCGGGACAGGGTTCTACGAGCAGTACTTC. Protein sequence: CASSTGTGFYEQYF.

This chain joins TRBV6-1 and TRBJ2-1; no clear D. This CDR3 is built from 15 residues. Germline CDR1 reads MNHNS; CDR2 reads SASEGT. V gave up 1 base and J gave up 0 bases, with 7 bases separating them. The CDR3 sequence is CASSEGQSSYNEQFF. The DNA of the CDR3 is TGTGCCAGCAGTGAAGGGCAAAGCTCCTACAATGAGCAGTTCTTC.

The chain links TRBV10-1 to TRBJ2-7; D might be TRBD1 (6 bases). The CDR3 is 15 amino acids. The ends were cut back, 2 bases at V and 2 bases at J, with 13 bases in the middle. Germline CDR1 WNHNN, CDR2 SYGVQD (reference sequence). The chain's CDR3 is CASSEGDTVPYEQYF. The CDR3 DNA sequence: TGCGCCAGCAGTGAGGGGGACACAGTTCCCTACGAGCAGTACTTC.

The CDR3 protein is CASSPRGTGMNTEAFF. CDR3 nucleotides: TGTGCCAGCAGCCCCCGGGGGACAGGGATGAACACTGAAGCTTTCTTT. The chain is built from TRBV7-6 and TRBJ1-1; 9 positions match TRBD1. The CDR3 covers 16 residues. The V and J ends lost 5 bases and 0 bases, in that order; junction bases with no gene match: 7. Germline V CDR1 and CDR2: SGHVS, FNYEAQ.

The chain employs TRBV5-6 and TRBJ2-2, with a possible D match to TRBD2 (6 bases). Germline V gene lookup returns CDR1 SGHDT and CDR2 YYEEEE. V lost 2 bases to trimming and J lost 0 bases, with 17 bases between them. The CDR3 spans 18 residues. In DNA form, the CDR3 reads TGTGCCAGCAGCTTAGTCCCGGGACTGGGAGCGAACACCGGGGAGCTGTTTTTT. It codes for CASSLVPGLGANTGELFF. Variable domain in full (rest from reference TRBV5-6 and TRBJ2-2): DAGVTQSPTHLIKTRGQQVTLRCSPKSGHDTVSWYQQALGQGPQFIFQYYEEEERQRGNFPDRFSGHQFPNYSSELNVNALLLGDSALYLCASSLVPGLGANTGELFFGEGSRLTVL.

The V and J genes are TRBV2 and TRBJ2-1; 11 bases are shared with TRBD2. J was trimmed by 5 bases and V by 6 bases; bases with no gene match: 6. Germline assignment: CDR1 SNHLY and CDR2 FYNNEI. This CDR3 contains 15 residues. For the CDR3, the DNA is TGTGCCAGCAGAATGGGGACTAGCGGTAACAATGAGCAGTTCTTC. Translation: CASRMGTSGNNEQFF.

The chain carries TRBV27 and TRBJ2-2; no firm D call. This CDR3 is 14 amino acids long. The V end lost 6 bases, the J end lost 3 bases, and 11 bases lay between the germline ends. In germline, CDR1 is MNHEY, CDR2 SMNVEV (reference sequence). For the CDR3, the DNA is TGTGCCAGCAGCAAAGCAAGCCACACCGGGGAGCTGTTTTTT. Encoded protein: CASSKASHTGELFF.

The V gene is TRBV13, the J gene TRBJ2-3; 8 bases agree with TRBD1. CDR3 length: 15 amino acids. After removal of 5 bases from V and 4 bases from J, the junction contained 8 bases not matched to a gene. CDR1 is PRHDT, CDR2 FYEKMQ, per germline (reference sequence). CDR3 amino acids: CASSRGGTGADTQYF. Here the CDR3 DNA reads TGTGCCAGCAGCCGAGGGGGGACAGGAGCAGATACGCAGTATTTT.

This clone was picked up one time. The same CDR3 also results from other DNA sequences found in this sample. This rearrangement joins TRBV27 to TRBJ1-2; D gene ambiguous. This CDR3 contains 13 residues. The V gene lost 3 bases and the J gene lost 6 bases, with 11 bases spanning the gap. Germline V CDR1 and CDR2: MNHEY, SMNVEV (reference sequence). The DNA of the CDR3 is TGTGCCAGCAGTTTGTCAGGCCAGGATGGCTACACCTTC. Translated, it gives CASSLSGQDGYTF.

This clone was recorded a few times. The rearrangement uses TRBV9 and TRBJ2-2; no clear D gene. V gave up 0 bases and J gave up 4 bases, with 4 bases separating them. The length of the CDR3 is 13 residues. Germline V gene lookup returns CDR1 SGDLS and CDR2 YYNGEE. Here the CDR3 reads CASSVVLTGELFF. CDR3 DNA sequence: TGTGCCAGCAGCGTAGTACTCACCGGGGAGCTGTTTTTT.

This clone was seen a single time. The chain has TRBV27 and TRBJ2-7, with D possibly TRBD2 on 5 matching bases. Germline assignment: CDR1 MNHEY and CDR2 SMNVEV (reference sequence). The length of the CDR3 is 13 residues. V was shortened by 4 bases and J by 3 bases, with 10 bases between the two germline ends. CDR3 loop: CASSSGVDYEQYF. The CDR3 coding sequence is TGTGCCAGCAGTTCCGGGGTCGACTACGAGCAGTACTTC.

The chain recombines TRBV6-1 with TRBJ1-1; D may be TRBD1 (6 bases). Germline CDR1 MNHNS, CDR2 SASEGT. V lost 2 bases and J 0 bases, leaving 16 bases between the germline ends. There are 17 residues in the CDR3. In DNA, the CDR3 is TGTGCCAGCAGTGAATATCCCGGTGGGACATTGAACACTGAAGCTTTCTTT. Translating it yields CASSEYPGGTLNTEAFF.

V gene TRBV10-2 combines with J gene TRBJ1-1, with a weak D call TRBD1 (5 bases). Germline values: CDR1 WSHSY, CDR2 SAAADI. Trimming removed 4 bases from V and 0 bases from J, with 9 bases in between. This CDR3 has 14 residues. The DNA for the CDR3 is TGCGCCAGCAGTGCGGACACTATGAACACTGAAGCTTTCTTT. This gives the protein CASSADTMNTEAFF.

The CDR3 sequence is CASSYSAGEAFF. The CDR3 nucleotides are TGTGCCAGCAGTTACTCTGCAGGGGAAGCTTTCTTT. The chain has TRBV6-5 and TRBJ1-1; D may be TRBD1 (5 bases). The CDR3 totals 12 residues. V lost 0 bases and J 8 bases, leaving 7 bases between the germline ends. The germline V gene encodes CDR1 MNHEY and CDR2 SVGAGI.

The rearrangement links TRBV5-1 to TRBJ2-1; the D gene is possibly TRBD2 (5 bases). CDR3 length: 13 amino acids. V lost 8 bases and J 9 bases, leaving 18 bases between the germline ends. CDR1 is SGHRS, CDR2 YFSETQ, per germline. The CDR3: CARLPPLSGEQFF. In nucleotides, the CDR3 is TGCGCCAGGCTCCCCCCGTTAAGCGGTGAGCAGTTCTTC.

The CDR3 coding sequence is TGTGCCAGCAGCCCATGGACAGGGGAATATCATGAAAAACTGTTTTTT. Encoded protein: CASSPWTGEYHEKLFF. The chain links TRBV27 to TRBJ1-4; TRBD1 matches at 9 bases. V shed 6 bases, J shed 6 bases, and the junction held 11 bases outside the gene matches. This CDR3 is 16 amino acids long. Germline-derived CDR1 and CDR2 are MNHEY and SMNVEV (reference sequence).

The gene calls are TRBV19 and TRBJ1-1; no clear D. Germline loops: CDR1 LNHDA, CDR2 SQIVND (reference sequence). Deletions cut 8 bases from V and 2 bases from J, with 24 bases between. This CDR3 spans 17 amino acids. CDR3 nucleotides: TGTGCCAGTGCGGCGCGTTTTGCGCACGGGGTAAACACTGAAGCTTTCTTT. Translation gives CASAARFAHGVNTEAFF.

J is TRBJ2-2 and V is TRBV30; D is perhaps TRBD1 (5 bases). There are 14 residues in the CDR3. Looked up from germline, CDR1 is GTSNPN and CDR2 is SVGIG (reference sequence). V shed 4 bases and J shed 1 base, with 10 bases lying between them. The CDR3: CAWTTGQNTGELFF. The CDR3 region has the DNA TGTGCCTGGACTACAGGTCAGAACACCGGGGAGCTGTTTTTT. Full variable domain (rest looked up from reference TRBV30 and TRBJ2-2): SQTIHQWPATLVQPVGSPLSLECTVEGTSNPNLYWYRQAAGRGLQLLFYSVGIGQISSEVPQNLSASRPQDRQFILSSKKLLLSDSGFYLCAWTTGQNTGELFFGEGSRLTVL.

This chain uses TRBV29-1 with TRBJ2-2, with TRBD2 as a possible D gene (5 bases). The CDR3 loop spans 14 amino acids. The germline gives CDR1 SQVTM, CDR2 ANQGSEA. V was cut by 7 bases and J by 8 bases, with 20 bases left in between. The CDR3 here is CSARSGPAAGELFF. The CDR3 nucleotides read TGCAGCGCCCGTTCCGGGCCAGCGGCGGGGGAGCTGTTTTTT.

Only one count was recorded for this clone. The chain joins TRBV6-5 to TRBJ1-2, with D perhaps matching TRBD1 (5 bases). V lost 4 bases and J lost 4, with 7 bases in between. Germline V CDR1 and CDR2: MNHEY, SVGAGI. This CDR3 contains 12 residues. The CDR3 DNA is TGTGCCAGCAGTTTCCAGGGCTATGGCTACACCTTC. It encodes CASSFQGYGYTF.

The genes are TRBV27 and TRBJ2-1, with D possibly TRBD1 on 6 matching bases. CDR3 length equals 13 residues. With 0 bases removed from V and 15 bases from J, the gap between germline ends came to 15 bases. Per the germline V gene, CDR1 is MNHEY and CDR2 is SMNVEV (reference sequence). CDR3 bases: TGTGCCAGCAGTTTATCGTCGAGGGGGTTTCGGTTCTTC. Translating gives CASSLSSRGFRFF.

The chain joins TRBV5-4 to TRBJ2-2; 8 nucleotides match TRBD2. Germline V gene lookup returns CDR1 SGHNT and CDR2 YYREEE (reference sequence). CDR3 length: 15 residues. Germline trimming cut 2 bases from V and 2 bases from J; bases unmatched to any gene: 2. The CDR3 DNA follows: TGTGCCAGCAGCTTCGTAGCGGGAAACACCGGGGAGCTGTTTTTT. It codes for CASSFVAGNTGELFF.